Following are 25 T cell receptor beta chains from one sample sequenced in a study of vaccination and CD4 T cells after COVID-19. Sequence data for DNA of cultured CD4+ T cells were generated by the Oncomine TCR Beta short-read assay. TCRdb reprocessed the PCR reads with MiXCR, giving one entry per CDR3 protein. The table has more than 5,000 distinct CDR3 sequences, approximately 36% seen once. Antigens for these TCRs are unknown. Indicated treatment: roughly nine-day PBMC culture with coronavirus spike peptide pools or control peptides (ViraFEST assay). CD4+ T cells of the unexposed donor were collected before the COVID-19 pandemic (2011-2018). Sample: CD4+ T cells from blood, cultured in vitro. The receptors originated from a human donor in good health.

The chain is built from TRBV12-3 or TRBV12-4 and TRBJ1-5; D is perhaps TRBD1 (5 bases). CDR3 length: 13 amino acids. Deletions cut 6 bases from V and 0 bases from J, with 6 bases between. This CDR3 reads CASRTGSNQPQHF. In nucleotides, the CDR3 is TGTGCCAGCAGAACAGGTAGCAATCAGCCCCAGCATTTT.

This clonotype was found a few times. The V gene is TRBV20-1, the J gene TRBJ2-1; D not resolved. CDR1 is DFQATT and CDR2 is SNEGSKA in the germline V gene (reference sequence). The CDR3 spans 12 residues. Between the trimmed V and J ends, which lost 4 bases and 6 bases, there was a span of 10 bases. For the CDR3, the DNA is TGCAGTGCTAAGGTTATTAGCAATGAGCAGTTCTTC. This sequence encodes CSAKVISNEQFF.

The J gene is TRBJ1-3, the V gene TRBV7-3, with D unresolved. Germline lookup yields CDR1 SGHTA and CDR2 FQGTGA. V was trimmed by 5 bases and J by 2 bases, leaving 16 bases between them. This CDR3 contains 16 residues. CDR3 DNA sequence: TGTGCCAGCAGCCCAAGCTCAACGGGGACTGGAAACACCATATATTTT. It codes for CASSPSSTGTGNTIYF. The variable domain in full, with the rest retrieved from reference TRBV7-3 and TRBJ1-3, is GAGVSQTPSNKVTEKGKYVELRCDPISGHTALYWYRQSLGQGPEFLIYFQGTGAADDSGLPNDRFFAVRPEGSVSTLKIQRTERGDSAVYLCASSPSSTGTGNTIYFGEGSWLTVV.

This chain links TRBV6-1 with TRBJ2-1, with 12 positions matching TRBD2. This CDR3 is built from 15 residues. The trim removed 3 bases at V and 4 bases at J, leaving 1 base unmatched. Germline V gene sequence: CDR1 MNHNS, CDR2 SASEGT. CDR3 DNA sequence: TGTGCCAGCAGTGAGCTAGCGGGGGGGTACAATGAGCAGTTCTTC. Translated, it gives CASSELAGGYNEQFF.

This chain connects TRBV20-1 to TRBJ2-7, with TRBD1 identical over 9 bases. Germline loops: CDR1 DFQATT, CDR2 SNEGSKA (reference sequence). The CDR3 consists of 16 residues. Trimming cost V 4 bases and J 0 bases; bases outside gene matches: 10. The CDR3 reads CSANHRGLFSSYEQYF. Written as DNA, the CDR3 is TGCAGTGCTAACCACAGGGGGCTCTTTAGCTCCTACGAGCAGTACTTC.

The V call is TRBV19, the J call TRBJ2-1, with TRBD2 matching over 10 bases. The CDR3 length is 14 residues. With V trimmed by 5 bases and J by 8 bases, 6 bases remained unmatched. From germline, CDR1 is LNHDA and CDR2 SQIVND (reference sequence). This CDR3 is CASSVGLASDEQFF. DNA for the CDR3: TGTGCCAGTAGTGTGGGACTAGCGAGTGATGAGCAGTTCTTC. Looking up the rest from reference TRBV19 and TRBJ2-1 gives the full variable domain: DGGITQSPKYLFRKEGQNVTLSCEQNLNHDAMYWYRQDPGQGLRLIYYSQIVNDFQKGDIAEGYSVSREKKESFPLTVTSAQKNPTAFYLCASSVGLASDEQFFGPGTRLTVL.

The V call is TRBV7-6, the J call TRBJ1-1; no reliable D call. Per the germline V gene, CDR1 is SGHVS and CDR2 is FNYEAQ. The CDR3 contains 13 residues. V gave up 1 base and J gave up 5 bases, with 8 bases separating them. This CDR3 reads CASSLDSYTEAFF. As DNA, the CDR3 is TGTGCCAGCAGCTTAGATAGTTATACTGAAGCTTTCTTT.

The gene calls are TRBV9 and TRBJ2-2; D possibly uses TRBD1 or TRBD2 (5 bases each). The V end was cut by 7 bases, the J end by 7 bases, with 14 bases between. This CDR3 region has 13 residues. Germline V CDR1 and CDR2: SGDLS, YYNGEE. The CDR3 spells CASERGDGGELFF. DNA of the CDR3: TGTGCCAGCGAAAGGGGAGATGGCGGGGAGCTGTTTTTT.

CDR3 region: CASSLGGASNQPQHF. The DNA of the CDR3 is TGTGCCAGCAGCTTAGGGGGAGCCTCTAATCAGCCCCAGCATTTT. The V call is TRBV7-2, the J call TRBJ1-5, with D unclear. The CDR3 covers 15 residues. The germline gives CDR1 SGHTA, CDR2 FQGNSA. Trimming left V 1 base short and J 4 bases short, with 11 bases between.

This clonotype has a handful of counts. An end of the junction does not agree with germline; a read error may underlie this. J is TRBJ2-3 and V is TRBV20-1; TRBD1 might be the D (5 bases). Germline V gene lookup returns CDR1 DFQATT and CDR2 SNEGSKA (reference sequence). CDR3 length equals 12 residues. The CDR3 DNA is TGTCTTGGACAAGGCGTCCCAGATACGCAGTATTTT. This translates into CLGQGVPDTQYF.

The chain recombines TRBV7-2 with TRBJ2-7; the match to TRBD2 covers 10 bases. Per germline, CDR1 SGHTA and CDR2 FQGNSA. With V trimmed by 3 bases and J by 7 bases, 3 bases remained unmatched. CDR3 size: 13 residues. CDR3 in DNA: TGTGCCAGCAGCTTCACTAGCGGGGAAGAGCAGTACTTC. It encodes CASSFTSGEEQYF.

The rearrangement links TRBV7-9 to TRBJ1-5; unclear D gene. The CDR3 length is 15 residues. Germline CDR1 is SEHNR and CDR2 is FQNEAQ (reference sequence). Deletions cut 1 base from V and 1 base from J, with 8 bases between. The CDR3 DNA follows: TGTGCCAGCAGCTTAGAACAGTCGAGCAATCAGCCCCAGCATTTT. Its protein is CASSLEQSSNQPQHF.

V and J are TRBV6-2 or TRBV6-3 and TRBJ1-2; a possible D gene is TRBD1 (6 bases). Germline V lookup: CDR1 MNHEY, CDR2 SVGEGT. The CDR3 totals 15 residues. The V end was cut by 6 bases, the J end by 1 base, with 15 bases between. CDR3 coding DNA: TGTGCCAGCAGGACCACAGGGAAAAATAACTATGGCTACACCTTC. Translating it yields CASRTTGKNNYGYTF.

V and J are TRBV19 and TRBJ2-7; TRBD2 might be the D (5 bases). Between the trimmed V and J ends, which lost 5 bases and 0 bases, there was a span of 14 bases. CDR1 and CDR2 (germline): LNHDA, SQIVND (reference sequence). This CDR3 spans 15 amino acids. CDR3 in amino acids: CASSAAAASSYEQYF. CDR3 sequence (DNA): TGTGCCAGTAGTGCAGCGGCGGCTAGCTCCTACGAGCAGTACTTC.

This clonotype came up a few times. The rearrangement joins TRBV6-1 to TRBJ1-2; D gene uncertain. The CDR3 length is 13 residues. V dropped 7 bases and J dropped 8 bases, with 17 bases sitting between them. Per germline, CDR1 MNHNS and CDR2 SASEGT. CDR3 region: CASKQSPRTGYTF. The CDR3 DNA reads TGTGCCAGCAAACAGAGCCCACGAACGGGCTACACCTTC.

V usage is TRBV5-1 and J usage is TRBJ1-5; D perhaps matches TRBD1 (5 bases). CDR1 SGHRS and CDR2 YFSETQ come from the germline V gene. Trimming took off 2 bases at V and 4 bases at J, with 13 bases between the two ends. The CDR3 is made up of 15 amino acids. The CDR3 nucleotides are TGCGCCAGCAGCTTAGCAGGGAACGAGAATCAGCCCCAGCATTTT. This sequence encodes CASSLAGNENQPQHF.

This clonotype has just a few counts. The rearrangement uses TRBV19 and TRBJ2-3, with D unclear. This CDR3 region has 12 residues. CDR1 LNHDA and CDR2 SQIVND come from the germline V gene (reference sequence). V was pared by 3 bases and J by 7 bases, with 8 bases between. The CDR3 nucleotides are TGTGCCAGTAGTATGCACGGGTATACGCAGTATTTT. This encodes CASSMHGYTQYF.

V is TRBV6-1 and J is TRBJ2-7, with D unresolved. The CDR3 is 13 residues long. Germline CDR1 is MNHNS and CDR2 is SASEGT. Trimming took 0 bases from V and 4 from J, leaving 7 bases between them. CDR3 region: CASSEAYSYEQYF. For the CDR3, the DNA is TGTGCCAGCAGTGAAGCTTACAGTTACGAGCAGTACTTC.

V and J are TRBV9 and TRBJ2-7, with 9 positions matching TRBD2. Germline trimming cut 4 bases from V and 3 bases from J; bases unmatched to any gene: 8. The CDR3 has 15 amino acids. The V gene's germline CDR1 is SGDLS and CDR2 YYNGEE. Here the CDR3 reads CASSSRDSGGYEQYF. Here the CDR3 DNA reads TGTGCCAGCAGCTCCCGGGATAGCGGGGGCTACGAGCAGTACTTC.

The V gene is TRBV19, the J gene TRBJ1-2; the D gene is possibly TRBD1 (6 bases). Deletions cut 6 bases from V and 4 bases from J, with 15 bases between. CDR3 length: 14 residues. CDR1 and CDR2 (germline): LNHDA, SQIVND (reference sequence). CDR3 amino acids: CASSPAGAGYGYTF. CDR3 in DNA: TGTGCCAGTAGCCCTGCAGGGGCCGGCTATGGCTACACCTTC.

This clonotype occurred once. The chain carries TRBV9 and TRBJ2-3; D could derive from TRBD1 or TRBD2 (5 bases each). This CDR3 is 14 amino acids long. Trimming shortened V by 4 bases and J by 2 bases, and 11 bases separated the two germline ends. Germline CDR1 reads SGDLS; CDR2 reads YYNGEE. Here the CDR3 DNA reads TGTGCCAGCAGCCCCCAGGGACCCACAGATACGCAGTATTTT. Residues: CASSPQGPTDTQYF.

There are a few counts of this clonotype. The DNA of the CDR3 is TGCAGTGCTAATGACAGAAACTATGGCTACACCTTC. Protein product: CSANDRNYGYTF. This chain links TRBV20-1 with TRBJ1-2; a weak D match, TRBD1 (5 bases). Germline CDR1 and CDR2: DFQATT and SNEGSKA (reference sequence). Trimming took off 4 bases at V and 2 bases at J, with 8 bases between the two ends. CDR3 length: 12 amino acids.

This clonotype came up a few times. The CDR3 region is CASSPQQGSLSPLHF. DNA of the CDR3: TGTGCCAGCAGCCCCCAACAGGGGAGCCTTTCACCCCTCCACTTT. The rearrangement joins TRBV7-8 to TRBJ1-6; 7 bases are shared with TRBD1. Trimming took 5 bases from V and 9 from J; bases not matched to a gene: 10. Germline V lookup: CDR1 SGHVS, CDR2 FQNEAQ. This CDR3 has 15 residues.

By share of the sample, this clonotype is medium-sized. This chain joins TRBV20-1 and TRBJ2-3, with 11 bases aligning to TRBD2. V trimming: 0 bases; J trimming: 3 bases; junction bases outside the gene matches: 5. Germline values: CDR1 DFQATT, CDR2 SNEGSKA (reference sequence). The CDR3 sequence is 16 residues long. CDR3 amino acids: CSAREVAGGRTDTQYF. The CDR3 coding sequence is TGCAGTGCTAGAGAGGTAGCGGGGGGGAGGACAGATACGCAGTATTTT.

The count of this clonotype is one. The chain links TRBV30 to TRBJ2-1, with 7 bases lining up with TRBD2. Trimming took 0 bases from V and 1 from J; bases not matched to a gene: 6. The CDR3 spans 16 residues. Germline CDR1 reads GTSNPN; CDR2 reads SVGIG (reference sequence). DNA for the CDR3: TGTGCCTGGAGTGTACCAGGGAGGGCATCCTACAATGAGCAGTTCTTC. Its protein product is CAWSVPGRASYNEQFF.